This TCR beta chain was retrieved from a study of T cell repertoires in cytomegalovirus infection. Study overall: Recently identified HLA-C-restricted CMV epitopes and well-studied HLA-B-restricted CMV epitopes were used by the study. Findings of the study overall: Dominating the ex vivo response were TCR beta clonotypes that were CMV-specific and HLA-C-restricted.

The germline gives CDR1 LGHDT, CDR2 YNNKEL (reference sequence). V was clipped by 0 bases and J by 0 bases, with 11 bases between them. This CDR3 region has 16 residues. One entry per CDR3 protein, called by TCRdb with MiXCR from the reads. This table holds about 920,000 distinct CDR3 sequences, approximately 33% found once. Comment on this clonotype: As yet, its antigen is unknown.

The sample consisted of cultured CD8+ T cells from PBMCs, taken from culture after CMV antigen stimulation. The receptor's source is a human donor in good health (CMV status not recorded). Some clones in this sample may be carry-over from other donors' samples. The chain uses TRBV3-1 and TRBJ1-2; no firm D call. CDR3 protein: CASSQDILGANYGYTF. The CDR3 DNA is TGTGCCAGCAGCCAAGATATACTCGGGGCTAACTATGGCTACACCTTC.